The 21 T cell receptor beta chains presented below share a single source sample, sequenced in a study of blood T cell repertoires in COVID-19. Clones were read by immunoSEQ multiplex PCR, and TCRdb kept only the in-frame ones, dropping some. The data hold over 200,000 clones, with 83% observed a single time. Specimen: peripheral blood. The receptors derive from a man aged 35 to 55 with active or convalescent COVID-19.

In this sample, this clone turned up a few times. The chain has TRBV6-2 or TRBV6-3 and TRBJ1-1, with D uncertain. Germline CDR1 is MNHEY and CDR2 is SVGEGT. Trimming removed 4 bases from V and 1 base from J, with 7 bases in between. This CDR3 is built from 13 residues. CDR3 sequence (DNA): TGTGCCAGCAGTTCTATCGGGAACACTGAAGCTTTCTTT. Protein product: CASSSIGNTEAFF.

The genes are TRBV28 and TRBJ2-1; the match to TRBD2 covers 8 bases. V was pared by 6 bases and J by 2 bases, with 9 bases of the junction left unmatched. Germline CDR1 MDHEN, CDR2 SYDVKM. This CDR3 is 16 amino acids long. DNA of the CDR3: TGTGCCAGCAGCCGACCAAGCGGGGGCCCCTACAATGAGCAGTTCTTC. The encoded protein is CASSRPSGGPYNEQFF. The complete variable domain, with remaining parts taken from reference TRBV28 and TRBJ2-1, reads DVKVTQSSRYLVKRTGEKVFLECVQDMDHENMFWYRQDPGLGLRLIYFSYDVKMKEKGDIPEGYSVSREKKERFSLILESASTNQTSMYLCASSRPSGGPYNEQFFGPGTRLTVL.

The table lists this clone with a few counts. The V gene is TRBV2, the J gene TRBJ1-5; TRBD1 agrees at 8 bases. CDR1 and CDR2 from the germline V gene are SNHLY and FYNNEI. Trimming at V came to 7 bases and at J to 4 bases, leaving 9 bases not matched to a gene. There are 15 residues in the CDR3. The CDR3 reads CASTPTGGRNQPQHF. The CDR3 DNA sequence: TGTGCCAGCACTCCTACAGGGGGAAGGAATCAGCCCCAGCATTTT.

This rearrangement joins TRBV11-2 to TRBJ2-2; D is perhaps TRBD1 (6 bases). The CDR3 contains 15 residues. Trimming pared 2 bases from V and 3 bases from J, leaving 10 bases between. Germline lookup yields CDR1 SGHAT and CDR2 FQNNGV. The CDR3 region is CASSLWRTDTGELFF. CDR3 in DNA: TGTGCCAGCAGCTTATGGCGGACAGACACCGGGGAGCTGTTTTTT.

V gene TRBV12-3 or TRBV12-4 combines with J gene TRBJ2-7; D may be TRBD2 (5 bases). Trimming removed 2 bases from V and 3 bases from J, with 5 bases in between. The CDR3 sequence is 12 residues long. The CDR3: CASSLTSYEQYF. In DNA form, the CDR3 reads TGTGCCAGCAGTTTAACTAGCTACGAGCAGTACTTC.

This chain uses TRBV2 with TRBJ1-4; possibly TRBD1 for D (5 bases). CDR3 size: 15 residues. Germline assignment: CDR1 SNHLY and CDR2 FYNNEI. Trimming removed 3 bases from V and 5 bases from J, with 13 bases in between. The CDR3 reads CASSEVAGPNEKLFF. DNA for the CDR3: TGTGCCAGCAGTGAGGTCGCAGGGCCAAATGAAAAACTGTTTTTT.

J is TRBJ2-6 and V is TRBV27; the match to TRBD1 covers 7 bases. The CDR3 consists of 15 residues. Germline CDR1 and CDR2: MNHEY and SMNVEV (reference sequence). The V and J ends lost 3 bases and 4 bases, in that order; junction bases with no gene match: 3. CDR3 coding DNA: TGTGCCAGCAGTTTTACAGGGGTCGGGGCCAACGTCCTGACTTTC. Translation gives CASSFTGVGANVLTF.

In this sample, this clone turned up a few times. This chain connects TRBV7-3 to TRBJ2-3; 10 nucleotides agree with TRBD2. This CDR3 spans 15 amino acids. In germline, CDR1 is SGHTA, CDR2 FQGTGA. The junction had 3 bases not matched to a gene; V was cut back by 5 bases and J by 1 base. CDR3 sequence (DNA): TGTGCCAGCAGCCTAGCGGGGGAGCGCACAGATACGCAGTATTTT. Translation gives CASSLAGERTDTQYF. The full variable domain, its missing parts supplied by reference TRBV7-3 and TRBJ2-3, is GAGVSQTPSNKVTEKGKYVELRCDPISGHTALYWYRQSLGQGPEFLIYFQGTGAADDSGLPNDRFFAVRPEGSVSTLKIQRTERGDSAVYLCASSLAGERTDTQYFGPGTRLTVL.

V usage is TRBV14 and J usage is TRBJ2-5, with 7 bases identical to TRBD1. V lost 4 bases and J lost 0; bases outside the gene matches: 2. The germline gives CDR1 SGHDN, CDR2 FVKESK. There are 14 residues in the CDR3. The CDR3 region has the DNA TGTGCCAGCAGCCGAGACAGGGACCAAGAGACCCAGTACTTC. Protein: CASSRDRDQETQYF.

This rearrangement joins TRBV6-5 to TRBJ1-1; the match to TRBD1 covers 9 bases. Germline V gene sequence: CDR1 MNHEY, CDR2 SVGAGI. The length of the CDR3 is 14 residues. J gave up 5 bases and V 7 bases, and 8 bases lay outside the gene matches. The CDR3 DNA reads TGTGCCAGCACCCTACAGGGGGCGCGAACTGAAGCTTTCTTT. Translation gives CASTLQGARTEAFF.

This clone was counted between two and nine times. The rearrangement uses TRBV12-5 and TRBJ1-1; the D gene is possibly TRBD1 (5 bases). The CDR3 has 12 residues. Germline values: CDR1 LGHNT, CDR2 FRNRAP. V lost 1 base to trimming and J lost 7 bases, with 7 bases between them. As DNA, the CDR3 is TGTGCTAGTGGTTTGGGACAGCTTGAAGCTTTCTTT. The encoded protein is CASGLGQLEAFF. The entire variable domain, with the rest obtained from reference TRBV12-5 and TRBJ1-1, is as follows: DARVTQTPRHKVTEMGQEVTMRCQPILGHNTVFWYRQTMMQGLELLAYFRNRAPLDDSGMPKDRFSAEMPDATLATLKIQPSEPRDSAVYFCASGLGQLEAFFGQGTRLTVV.

The chain links TRBV3-1 (or the pseudogene TRBV3-2) to TRBJ1-6; perhaps TRBD1 as D (5 bases). The CDR3 consists of 14 residues. Trimming shortened V by 0 bases and J by 9 bases, and 9 bases separated the two germline ends. Germline lookup yields CDR1 LGHDT and CDR2 YNNKEL (reference sequence). DNA for the CDR3: TGTGCCAGCAGCCAAGATTACGGGGGTTCACCCCTCCACTTT. This codes for CASSQDYGGSPLHF.

This clone was counted once. The CDR3: CATSDLQGPGELFF. CDR3 DNA sequence: TGTGCCACCAGTGATTTGCAGGGGCCCGGGGAGCTGTTTTTT. The chain uses TRBV24-1 and TRBJ2-2; tentatively, D is TRBD1 (6 bases). Trimming took 0 bases from V and 6 from J, leaving 7 bases between them. The CDR3 sequence is 14 residues long. Looked up from germline, CDR1 is KGHDR and CDR2 is SFDVKD.

V gene TRBV6-2 or TRBV6-3 combines with J gene TRBJ1-6, with D unclear. The CDR3 contains 13 residues. Trimming removed 2 bases at V and 7 bases at J, with 6 bases between. CDR1 and CDR2 from the germline V gene are MNHEY and SVGEGT. The CDR3 loop is CASSYDGNSPLHF. For the CDR3, the DNA is TGTGCCAGCAGTTACGACGGGAATTCACCCCTCCACTTT.

The V and J genes are TRBV19 and TRBJ2-3, with D perhaps TRBD1 (5 bases). Per germline, CDR1 LNHDA and CDR2 SQIVND (reference sequence). The CDR3 covers 13 residues. V was pared by 3 bases and J by 5 bases, with 9 bases between. The CDR3 loop is CASSILRGDTQYF. Written as DNA, the CDR3 is TGTGCCAGTAGTATCTTAAGGGGAGATACGCAGTATTTT.

The genes are TRBV5-6 and TRBJ2-3; D might be TRBD1 (6 bases). Germline V gives CDR1 SGHDT, CDR2 YYEEEE. The V and J ends lost 0 bases and 2 bases respectively, with 13 bases between them. CDR3 size: 16 residues. The CDR3 nucleotides are TGTGCCAGCAGCTTGGTCACAGGGCCTAACACAGATACGCAGTATTTT. It encodes CASSLVTGPNTDTQYF.

The rearrangement joins TRBV3-1 (or the pseudogene TRBV3-2) to TRBJ2-2, with 11 positions matching TRBD2. The germline V gene has CDR1 LGHDT and CDR2 YNNKEL (reference sequence). The CDR3 has 16 residues. Trimming cost V 5 bases and J 4 bases; bases outside gene matches: 6. CDR3 sequence: CASSTIAGGATGELFF. In nucleotides, the CDR3 is TGTGCCAGCAGCACCATAGCGGGGGGGGCCACCGGGGAGCTGTTTTTT.

This chain links TRBV19 with TRBJ2-2; 10 bases line up with TRBD1. V gave up 5 bases and J gave up 4 bases; unmatched junction bases: 10. Germline loops: CDR1 LNHDA, CDR2 SQIVND (reference sequence). CDR3 length: 17 amino acids. The CDR3 spells CASSSSRDRGATGELFF. For the CDR3, the DNA is TGTGCCAGTAGTTCGTCCCGGGACAGGGGAGCCACCGGGGAGCTGTTTTTT.

The V gene is TRBV18, the J gene TRBJ2-4, with D tentatively TRBD1 (6 bases). V lost 3 bases, J lost 0 bases, and 21 bases lay in between. The germline V gene encodes CDR1 KGHSH and CDR2 LQKENI. The CDR3 runs 19 residues. CDR3 nucleotide sequence: TGTGCCAGCTCACCCCGGGCCCCCAGGGGTAATTTAGCCAAAAACATTCAGTACTTC. It is translated as CASSPRAPRGNLAKNIQYF.

The sample holds a few counts of this clone. This rearrangement joins TRBV21-1 to TRBJ2-5; TRBD2, the table's D call, lacks a check against the DNA. TRBV21-1 is given as a pseudogene. This CDR3 has 15 amino acids. The CDR3 loop reads CASSNPLPGQETQYF. The DNA of the CDR3 is TGTGCCAGCAGCAATCCTCTCCCCGGGCAAGAGACCCAGTACTTC.

J is TRBJ1-3 and V is TRBV6-2 or TRBV6-3; TRBD1 matches 8 bases. In germline, CDR1 is MNHEY, CDR2 SVGEGT. CDR3 length: 14 residues. V was clipped by 0 bases and J by 9 bases; unmatched bases: 4. This CDR3 is CASSYSTGAITIYF. For the CDR3, the DNA is TGTGCCAGCAGTTACTCGACAGGGGCTATCACCATATATTTT.